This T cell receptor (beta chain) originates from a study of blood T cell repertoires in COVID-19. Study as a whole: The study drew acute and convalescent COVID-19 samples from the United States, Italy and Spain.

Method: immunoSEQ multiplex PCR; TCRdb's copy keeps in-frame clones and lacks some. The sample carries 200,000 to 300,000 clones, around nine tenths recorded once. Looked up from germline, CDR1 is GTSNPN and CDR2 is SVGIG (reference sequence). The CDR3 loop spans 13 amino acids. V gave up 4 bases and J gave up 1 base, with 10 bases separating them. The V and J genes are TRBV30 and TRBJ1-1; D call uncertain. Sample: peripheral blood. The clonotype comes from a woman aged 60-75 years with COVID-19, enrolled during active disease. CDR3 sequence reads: CAWKTTRNTEAFF. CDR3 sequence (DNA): TGTGCCTGGAAAACAACTAGGAACACTGAAGCTTTCTTT.